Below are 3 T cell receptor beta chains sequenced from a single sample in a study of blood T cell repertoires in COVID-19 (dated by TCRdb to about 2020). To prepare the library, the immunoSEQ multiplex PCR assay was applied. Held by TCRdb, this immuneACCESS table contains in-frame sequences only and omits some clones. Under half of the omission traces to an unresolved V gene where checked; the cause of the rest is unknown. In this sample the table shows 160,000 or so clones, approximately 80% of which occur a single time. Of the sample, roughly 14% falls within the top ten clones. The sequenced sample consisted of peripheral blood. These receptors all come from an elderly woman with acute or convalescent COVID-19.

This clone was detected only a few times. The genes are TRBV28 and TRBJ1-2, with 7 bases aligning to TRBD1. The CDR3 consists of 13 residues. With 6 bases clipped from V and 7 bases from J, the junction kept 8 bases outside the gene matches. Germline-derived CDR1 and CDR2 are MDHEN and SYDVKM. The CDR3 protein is CASSLLQGFGYTF. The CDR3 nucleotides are TGTGCCAGCAGCCTACTACAGGGGTTTGGCTACACCTTC.

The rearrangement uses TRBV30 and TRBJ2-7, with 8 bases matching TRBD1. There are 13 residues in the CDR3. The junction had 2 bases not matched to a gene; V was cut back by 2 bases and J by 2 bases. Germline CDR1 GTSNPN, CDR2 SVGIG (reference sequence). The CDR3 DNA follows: TGTGCCTGGAGTCTGGGACAGGCCTACGAGCAGTACTTC. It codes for CAWSLGQAYEQYF.

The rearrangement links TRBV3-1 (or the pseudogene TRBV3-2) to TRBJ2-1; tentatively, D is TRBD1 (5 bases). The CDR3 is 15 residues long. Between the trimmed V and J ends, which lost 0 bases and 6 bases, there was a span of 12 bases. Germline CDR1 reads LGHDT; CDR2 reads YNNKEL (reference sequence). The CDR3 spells CASSQDPRQSNEQFF. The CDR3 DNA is TGTGCCAGCAGCCAAGATCCCAGACAGAGCAATGAGCAGTTCTTC.